The clone carrying this T cell receptor (beta chain) was seen only a few times. The CDR3 totals 15 residues. Germline lookup yields CDR1 SGHTA and CDR2 FQGNSA. With 5 bases clipped from V and 2 bases from J, the junction kept 9 bases outside the gene matches. Using its own MiXCR run on the 5' RACE reads, TCRdb lists one record per CDR3 protein. This table has 130,000 or so distinct CDR3 sequences, roughly 6.6% appearing once. The sample originates from a study of CD8 T cells in ankylosing spondylitis. This sequence originates from a male donor with ankylosing spondylitis or in good health (not recorded which). Material for sequencing was blood, either unsorted or a sorted T cell fraction (not recorded which). The chain couples TRBV7-2 to TRBJ2-7; TRBD1 aligns across 7 bases. This CDR3 is CASSPRQGTPYEQYF. The DNA for the CDR3 is TGTGCCAGCAGCCCCAGACAGGGCACCCCCTACGAGCAGTACTTC.